The subject of this entry is one T cell receptor (beta chain). The antigen remains unidentified. This sample is part of a study of shared clonotypes between healthy human individuals. Broader study findings: Generally, naive subsets (rather than memory subsets) showed larger estimated richness.

CDR3 length: 19 amino acids. J lost 3 bases, V lost 5 bases, and 17 bases had no gene match. Germline V gene data show CDR1 as SGHTA and CDR2 as FQGNSA. The sorted-subset replicate PCRs were given around 200 ng DNA, which is 31,000 or so T cell genomes. Generated by immunoSEQ multiplex PCR, the TCRdb table keeps only in-frame clones and is missing some. The data contain around 100,000 clones, roughly 69% of them singletons. This chain joins TRBV7-2 and TRBJ2-7, with 12 nucleotides matching TRBD1. This receptor was taken from a man under 40 in good health. The sample comprised memory CD8+ T cells sorted from blood. Subset reported: CD45RO+ cells pooled with CCR7-negative TemRA cells. CDR3 in amino acids: CASSAARRGQGAGRYEQYF. In nucleotides, the CDR3 is TGTGCCAGCAGCGCAGCGCGGAGGGGACAGGGGGCCGGTCGCTACGAGCAGTACTTC.